This TCR beta chain was sequenced during a study of T cell responses to AZD1222 COVID-19 vaccine. Germline-derived CDR1 and CDR2 are MNHEY and SVGAGI. The CDR3 extends over 16 amino acids. With 2 bases removed from V and 4 bases from J, the gap between germline ends came to 15 bases. The data were produced by immunoSEQ multiplex PCR, yet TCRdb's version contains in-frame clones alone and is incomplete. Of about 88,000 clones in the sample, approximately 89% were seen once. The V and J genes are TRBV6-5 and TRBJ1-5, with D perhaps matching TRBD1 (6 bases). Specimen: peripheral blood, collected on day 0 of MenACWY control vaccination. This TCR came from an adult in good health. The CDR3 loop reads CASSYQKGGSNQPQHF. In DNA form, the CDR3 reads TGTGCCAGCAGTTACCAGAAGGGGGGATCAAATCAGCCCCAGCATTTT.